This is a list of T cell receptor beta chains from one sample in a study of T cell responses to AZD1222 COVID-19 vaccine. Using immunoSEQ multiplex PCR, the repertoire was profiled, and TCRdb retains in-frame clones only, with some absent. The sample records around 160,000 clones, approximately 94% being singletons. The sequencing used peripheral blood, collected on day 0 of AZD1222 vaccination. Receptors were obtained from an adult in good health. Both conserved end residues are part of each CDR3. The order of the fields is J gene, D gene, clone size, V gene, CDR3 protein, CDR3 DNA. D genes are given only for firm matches. The size entry is marked missing in some rows and otherwise reads once, few, many or a size class.

TRBJ1-5 TRBD1 - TRBV2 CASSPTGQGGPQHF TGTGCCAGCAGTCCGACAGGACAGGGTGGGCCCCAGCATTTT
TRBJ1-2 - - TRBV3-1/TRBV3-2 CASSQAIWGVNYGYTF TGTGCCAGCAGCCAAGCGATTTGGGGGGTCAACTATGGCTACACCTTC
TRBJ2-7 TRBD2 - TRBV20-1 CSASAGAREQYF TGCAGTGCTAGTGCGGGAGCGAGGGAGCAGTACTTC
TRBJ1-2 - - TRBV6-2/TRBV6-3 CASSPTTPGGTGGYTF TGTGCCAGCAGCCCCACGACCCCCGGGGGGACGGGTGGCTACACCTTC
TRBJ1-6 TRBD1 - TRBV7-9 CASRPPGQGNSPLHF TGTGCCAGCAGACCTCCGGGACAGGGAAATTCACCCCTCCACTTT
TRBJ2-3 - - TRBV6-2/TRBV6-3 CASSPLGPSTDTQYF TGTGCCAGCAGCCCCCTGGGCCCTAGCACAGATACGCAGTATTTT
TRBJ2-7 TRBD2 - TRBV5-4 CASSLGPSGGPIEQYF TGTGCCAGCAGCTTGGGCCCTAGCGGGGGGCCCATCGAGCAGTACTTC
TRBJ1-4 - - TRBV29-1 CSVGPSGEKLFF TGCAGCGTTGGGCCGTCGGGGGAAAAACTGTTTTTT
TRBJ1-2 TRBD1 - TRBV6-5 CASSISGTEHGYTF TGTGCCAGCAGTATCTCCGGGACAGAGCATGGCTACACCTTC
TRBJ1-3 TRBD1 - TRBV2 CASSRDRSSGNTIYF TGTGCCAGCAGTAGGGACAGGAGCTCTGGAAACACCATATATTTT
TRBJ2-5 - once TRBV5-4 CASSGRGGQETQYF TGTGCCAGCAGCGGCCGAGGGGGCCAAGAGACCCAGTACTTC
TRBJ2-3 TRBD2 - TRBV9 CASSVLGSGVADTQYF TGTGCCAGCAGCGTATTGGGTAGCGGGGTCGCAGATACGCAGTATTTT
TRBJ2-7 TRBD1 - TRBV11-2 CASSHSDRGLYEQYF TGTGCCAGCAGCCATTCGGACAGGGGTCTTTACGAGCAGTACTTC
TRBJ2-1 - - TRBV14 CASSQPVASAGFNEQFF TGTGCCAGCAGCCAACCCGTTGCGTCGGCGGGATTCAATGAGCAGTTCTTC
TRBJ1-4 TRBD1 once TRBV15 CATSRGDRTNEKLFF TGTGCCACCAGCAGAGGGGACAGGACTAATGAAAAACTGTTTTTT
TRBJ1-3 - - TRBV7-9 CASSDRTASGNTIYF TGTGCCAGCAGCGATCGGACAGCTAGTGGAAACACCATATATTTT
TRBJ1-2 - - TRBV7-2 CASSLFQGVYGYTF TGTGCCAGCAGCTTATTCCAGGGCGTTTATGGCTACACCTTC
TRBJ1-2 TRBD1 - TRBV2 CASSEKQGQNYGYTF TGTGCCAGCAGTGAAAAACAGGGGCAAAACTATGGCTACACCTTC
TRBJ1-2 - - TRBV9 CASKGGETPAGYTF TGTGCCAGCAAAGGGGGAGAGACACCGGCCGGCTACACCTTC
TRBJ1-1 - - TRBV20-1 CSAISGIEAFF TGCAGTGCTATCAGCGGTATAGAAGCTTTCTTT
TRBJ2-1 - once TRBV27 CASSSGEGGTYNEQFF TGTGCCAGCAGTTCAGGGGAGGGAGGTACCTACAATGAGCAGTTCTTC
TRBJ2-3 - once TRBV11-2 CASSPYLTGSGSTDTQYF TGTGCCAGCAGCCCGTATTTGACCGGGAGCGGGAGCACAGATACGCAGTATTTT
TRBJ1-1 - - TRBV5-1 CASRPDKNTEAFF TGCGCCAGCAGACCGGACAAGAACACTGAAGCTTTCTTT
TRBJ1-1 TRBD1 - TRBV27 CASSLGQGTPISEAFF TGTGCCAGCAGCCTCGGACAGGGTACGCCCATTTCTGAAGCTTTCTTT
TRBJ1-3 - - TRBV30 CAWSPQGNTIYF TGTGCCTGGAGTCCACAGGGTAACACCATATATTTT
TRBJ1-5 TRBD1 - TRBV6-1 CASSEIQGWVNNQPQHF TGTGCCAGCAGTGAGATACAGGGGTGGGTGAACAATCAGCCCCAGCATTTT
TRBJ2-5 TRBD2 - TRBV5-1 CASSLGLAGGQETQYF TGCGCCAGCAGCTTGGGACTAGCGGGAGGGCAAGAGACCCAGTACTTC
TRBJ1-1 TRBD1 - TRBV4-1 CASSHPAGTGDAEAFF TGCGCCAGCAGCCACCCAGCCGGGACAGGGGACGCTGAAGCTTTCTTT
TRBJ1-4 - - TRBV6-5 CASIQGISRKLFF TGTGCCAGCATACAGGGTATATCCCGAAAACTGTTTTTT
TRBJ1-3 - - TRBV7-9 CASSLAGGQETIYF TGTGCCAGCAGCTTAGCGGGTGGCCAGGAAACCATATATTTT
TRBJ1-6 - - TRBV5-6 CASSLVSGGYSSPLHF TGTGCCAGCAGCTTGGTTTCGGGCGGGTATAGTTCACCCCTCCACTTT
TRBJ2-1 TRBD2 once TRBV27 CASSFSGRILGNEQFF TGTGCCAGCAGTTTTAGCGGGAGAATCCTCGGGAATGAGCAGTTCTTC
TRBJ1-5 - - TRBV4-2 CASSQESGLGNQPQHF TGTGCCAGCAGCCAAGAATCGGGGTTGGGAAATCAGCCCCAGCATTTT
TRBJ2-7 - - TRBV7-9 CASSPYSSYEQYF TGTGCCAGCAGCCCGTACAGCTCCTACGAGCAGTACTTC
TRBJ1-2 TRBD1 few TRBV10-1 CASSESTTGRTGYTF TGCGCCAGCAGTGAGTCGACGACAGGGCGGACTGGCTACACCTTC
TRBJ2-3 - - TRBV4-2 CASSRGTDTQYF TGTGCCAGCAGCCGTGGCACAGATACGCAGTATTTT
TRBJ2-3 - once TRBV7-3 CASSERGDGTDTQYF TGTGCCAGCAGCGAACGGGGTGACGGCACAGATACGCAGTATTTT
TRBJ1-2 TRBD1 - TRBV3-1/TRBV3-2 CASSQVRTGRSYGYTF TGTGCCAGCAGCCAAGTCCGGACAGGGAGATCCTATGGCTACACCTTC
TRBJ1-1 - - TRBV18 CASSPIWGGPDTEAFF TGTGCCAGCTCACCAATTTGGGGGGGTCCGGACACTGAAGCTTTCTTT
TRBJ2-7 - - TRBV5-6 CASSLGGSSYEQYF TGTGCCAGCAGCTTGGGGGGGAGCTCCTACGAGCAGTACTTC
TRBJ2-3 TRBD2 - TRBV2 CASSDERGGTDTQYF TGTGCCAGCAGTGATGAGCGGGGGGGCACAGATACGCAGTATTTT
TRBJ1-2 TRBD1 - TRBV2 CASSPFQGVSNYGYTF TGTGCCAGCAGTCCCTTCCAGGGGGTCTCTAACTATGGCTACACCTTC
TRBJ1-3 - - TRBV2 CASSVEVGGNTIYF TGTGCCAGCAGTGTCGAGGTTGGTGGAAACACCATATATTTT
TRBJ1-1 - - TRBV5-4 CASSNPSLNTEAFF TGTGCCAGCAGCAACCCCTCACTAAACACTGAAGCTTTCTTT
TRBJ1-6 - - TRBV30 CAWRFPGRTRVYNSPLHF TGTGCCTGGAGGTTCCCGGGACGCACCCGAGTCTATAATTCACCCCTCCACTTT
TRBJ2-5 - - TRBV2 CASSRTHGGGETQYF TGTGCCAGCAGTCGGACGCACGGAGGTGGGGAGACCCAGTACTTC
TRBJ2-5 TRBD1 - TRBV5-1 CASTEGAQETQYF TGCGCCAGCACCGAGGGGGCACAAGAGACCCAGTACTTC
TRBJ2-7 TRBD1 few TRBV5-6 CASSFFDRAYSYEQYF TGTGCCAGCAGCTTTTTCGACAGGGCATACTCCTACGAGCAGTACTTC
TRBJ2-7 - - TRBV7-9 CASSLYGGDEQYF TGTGCCAGCAGCTTGTACGGTGGGGACGAGCAGTACTTC
TRBJ2-3 TRBD1 few TRBV2 CASRGGGNTDTQYF TGTGCCAGCAGAGGGGGCGGAAACACAGATACGCAGTATTTT
TRBJ1-2 TRBD1 - TRBV5-1 CASSPSTGADGYTF TGCGCCAGCAGCCCGAGTACAGGGGCTGATGGCTACACCTTC
TRBJ2-1 - - TRBV4-1 CASSQDLRGDEQFF TGCGCCAGCAGCCAAGATCTCCGGGGAGACGAGCAGTTCTTC
TRBJ2-3 - - TRBV11-2 CASSPPAGRVPDTQYF TGTGCCAGCAGCCCCCCTGCGGGGAGAGTTCCAGATACGCAGTATTTT
TRBJ2-2 TRBD2 - TRBV19 CASSRNSGGLNTGELFF TGTGCCAGTAGTAGAAATAGCGGGGGCCTAAACACCGGGGAGCTGTTTTTT